The source of this T cell receptor (beta chain) is a study of CD8 T cells in Susac syndrome. Findings of the study overall: As acknowledged by the study, its TCR sequencing and HLA analysis included a relatively small number of individuals.

With regard to this clonotype: Its antigen is undetermined.

The CDR3 spans 15 residues. From germline, CDR1 is MNHEY and CDR2 SVGEGT. Trimming removed 6 bases from V and 1 base from J; junction bases left unmatched: 6. Controls were drawn from healthy donors and were matched for age and sex. Random hexamers served to reverse transcribe about 0.5 to 1 ug RNA. The amplification used immunoSEQ multiplex PCR on TCR beta CDR3; it spanned 54 Vbeta and 13 Jbeta. TCRdb reprocessed the immunoSEQ multiplex PCR reads with MiXCR, giving one entry per CDR3 protein. In the table there are some 47,000 distinct CDR3 sequences, 80% to 95% of which are singletons. The specimen was CD8+ T cells from PBMCs. The receptor was isolated from a human donor in good health. The chain uses TRBV6-2 or TRBV6-3 and TRBJ2-1; 7 nucleotides align to TRBD1. The CDR3 DNA sequence: TGTGCCAGCAGGCCTGACAGGGTATCCTACAATGAGCAGTTCTTC. Translated: CASRPDRVSYNEQFF.